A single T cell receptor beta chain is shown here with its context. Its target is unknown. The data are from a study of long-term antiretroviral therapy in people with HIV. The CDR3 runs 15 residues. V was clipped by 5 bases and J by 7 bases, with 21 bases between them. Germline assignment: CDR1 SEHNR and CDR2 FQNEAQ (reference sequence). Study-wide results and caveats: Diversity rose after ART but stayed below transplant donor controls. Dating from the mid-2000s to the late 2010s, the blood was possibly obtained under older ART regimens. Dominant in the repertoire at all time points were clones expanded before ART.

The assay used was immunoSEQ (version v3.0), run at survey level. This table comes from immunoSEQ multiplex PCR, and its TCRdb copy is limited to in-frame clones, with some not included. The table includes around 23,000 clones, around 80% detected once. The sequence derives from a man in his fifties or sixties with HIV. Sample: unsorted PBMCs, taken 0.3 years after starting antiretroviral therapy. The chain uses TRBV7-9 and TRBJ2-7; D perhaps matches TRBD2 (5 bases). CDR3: CASSPSGAGWREQYF. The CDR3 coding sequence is TGTGCCAGCAGCCCATCAGGAGCAGGATGGAGGGAGCAGTACTTC.